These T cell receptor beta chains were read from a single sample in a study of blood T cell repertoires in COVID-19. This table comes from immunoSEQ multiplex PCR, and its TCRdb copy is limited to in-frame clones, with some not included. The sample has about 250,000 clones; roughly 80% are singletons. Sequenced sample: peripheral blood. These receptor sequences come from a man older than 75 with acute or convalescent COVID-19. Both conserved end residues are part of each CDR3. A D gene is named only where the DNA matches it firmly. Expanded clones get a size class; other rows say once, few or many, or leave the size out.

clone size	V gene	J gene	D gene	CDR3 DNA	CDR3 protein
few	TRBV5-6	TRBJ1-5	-	TGTGCCAGCAGTCTTGCTGGGCAGGGATATCAGCCCCAGCATTTT	CASSLAGQGYQPQHF
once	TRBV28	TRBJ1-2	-	TGTGCCAGCAGTTTATCTTCGGTCAACTATGGCTACACCTTC	CASSLSSVNYGYTF
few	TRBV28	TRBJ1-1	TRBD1	TGTGCCAGCAGTGAGCGGGACAGGGGAAAGTGGGCTGAAGCTTTCTTT	CASSERDRGKWAEAFF
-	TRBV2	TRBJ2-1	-	TGTGCCAGCAGTAAGGACATCAGTTCGGTCAATGAGCAGTTCTTC	CASSKDISSVNEQFF
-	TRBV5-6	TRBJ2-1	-	TGTGCCAGCAGCTTGGACAGGGTCAATGAGCAGTTCTTC	CASSLDRVNEQFF
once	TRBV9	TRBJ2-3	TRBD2	TGTGCCAGCAGCGTCACCCCGGGACTAGCGGTTAAGACAGATACGCAGTATTTT	CASSVTPGLAVKTDTQYF
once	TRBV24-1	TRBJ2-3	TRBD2	TGTGCCACCAGTGACCCGAGGGGCGGGAGGCCGGGTACGCAGTATTTT	CATSDPRGGRPGTQYF
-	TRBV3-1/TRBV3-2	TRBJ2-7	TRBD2	TGTGCCAGCAGCCCCCTGGGAAGCGGGGGGATCCTCTCCTACGAGCAGTACTTC	CASSPLGSGGILSYEQYF
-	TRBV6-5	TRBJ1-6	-	TGTGCCAGCAGTAGGGGGAGATCCTATAATTCACCCCTCCACTTT	CASSRGRSYNSPLHF
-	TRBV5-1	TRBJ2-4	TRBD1	TGCGCCAGCAGCTCCCTGGACAGGGGCCAAAGCATTCAGTACTTC	CASSSLDRGQSIQYF
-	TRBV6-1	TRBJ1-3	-	TGTGCCAGCAGTGAATCTTCGGGGGGTCGAACGGACACCATATATTTT	CASSESSGGRTDTIYF
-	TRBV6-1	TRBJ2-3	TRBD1	TGTGCCAGCAGTGAAGCAATAGAACAGGGGAAGGATTTT	CASSEAIEQGKDF
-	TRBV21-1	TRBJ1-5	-	TGTGCCAGCAGCACGGGACACCTGAGAAATCAGCCCCAGCATTTT	CASSTGHLRNQPQHF
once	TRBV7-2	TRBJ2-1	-	TGTGCCAGCAGTTTTAGGGGGGGGGTAGGATCCAATGAGCAGTTCTTC	CASSFRGGVGSNEQFF
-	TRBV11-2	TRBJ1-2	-	TGTGCCAGCAGCTTAGACCCTGATTTGGGAGCCTACGGTGGCTACACCTTC	CASSLDPDLGAYGGYTF
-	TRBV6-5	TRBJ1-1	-	TGTGCCAGCAGTTACTCCCCGTTTTTGGGCAGAGATGAAGCTTTCTTT	CASSYSPFLGRDEAFF
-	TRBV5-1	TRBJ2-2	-	TGCGCCAGCAGCCAACCTACTAACACCGGGGAGCTGTTTTTT	CASSQPTNTGELFF
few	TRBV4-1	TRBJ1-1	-	TGCGCCAGCAGCCAAGAAAGACCGGGGGCTGAAGCTTTCTTT	CASSQERPGAEAFF
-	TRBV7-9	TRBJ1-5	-	TGTGCCAGCAGCGCCCTAGGGAGTCAGCCCCAGCATTTT	CASSALGSQPQHF
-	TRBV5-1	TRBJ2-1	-	TGCGCCAGCAGCTTGTTAAGTGAGTCCTACAATGAGCAGTTCTTC	CASSLLSESYNEQFF
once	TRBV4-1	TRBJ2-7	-	TGCGCCAGCAGCCAAGATGGCAGGGGATACAGGGAGCAGTACTTC	CASSQDGRGYREQYF
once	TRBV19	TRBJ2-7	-	TGTGCCAGTAGTCCGACTAGCTACGAGCAGTACTTC	CASSPTSYEQYF
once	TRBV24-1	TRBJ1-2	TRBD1	TGTGCCACCAGTGACCCGGGACAGGGGGTCGACTATGGCTACACCTTC	CATSDPGQGVDYGYTF
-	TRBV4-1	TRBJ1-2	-	TGCGCCAGCAGCCAAGATCCTGGGGGCGGCTACACCTTC	CASSQDPGGGYTF
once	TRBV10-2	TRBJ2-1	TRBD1	TGCGCCAGCAGTGAGCCCGGGACAGGGAGACCGTTCTTC	CASSEPGTGRPFF
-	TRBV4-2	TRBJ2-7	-	TGTGCCAGCAGCCAAGAATGGACGGACTACCCCTACGAGCAGTACTTC	CASSQEWTDYPYEQYF
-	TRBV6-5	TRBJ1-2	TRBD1	TGTGCCAGCAGTTTCGGACAGGGGTTCTATGGCTACACCTTC	CASSFGQGFYGYTF
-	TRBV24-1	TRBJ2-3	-	TGTGCCACCAGTGATTTACTGTCGGACAGACATACGCAGTATTTT	CATSDLLSDRHTQYF
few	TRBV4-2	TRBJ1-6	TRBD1	TGTGCCAGCAGCCAAGCCCAACAGGGGTATTCACCCCTCCACTTT	CASSQAQQGYSPLHF
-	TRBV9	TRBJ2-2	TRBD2	TGTGCCAGCAGCGTCGGACTAGCGGGAGGGTCAGCCGGGGAGCTGTTTTTT	CASSVGLAGGSAGELFF
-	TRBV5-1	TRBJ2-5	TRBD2	TGCGCCAGCAGCTTGAGCGGGAGGGCCGCAGAGACCCAGTACTTC	CASSLSGRAAETQYF
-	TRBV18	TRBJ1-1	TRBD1	TGTGCCAGCTCACCAAGGACGACAGGGAGGAACACTGAAGCTTTCTTT	CASSPRTTGRNTEAFF
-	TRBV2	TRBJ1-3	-	TGTGCCAGCAGTGAAAGGCAGGTCTCTGGAAACACCATATATTTT	CASSERQVSGNTIYF
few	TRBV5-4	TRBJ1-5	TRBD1	TGTGCCAGCAGTACAGGGGGCGGTCAGCCCCAGCATTTT	CASSTGGGQPQHF
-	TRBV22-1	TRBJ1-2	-	TGTCCTGGGAGAGCAAGGCGAAAGCGAAAGACCTATGGCTACACCTTC	CPGRARRKRKTYGYTF
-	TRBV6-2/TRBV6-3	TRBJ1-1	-	TGTGCCAGCATCCCCCCAGGGGACGCCACTGAAGCTTTCTTT	CASIPPGDATEAFF
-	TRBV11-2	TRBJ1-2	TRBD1	TGTGCCAGCAGCTCAGACAGGGGGTCGGATGGCTACACCTTC	CASSSDRGSDGYTF
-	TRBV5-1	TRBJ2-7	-	TGCGCCAGCAGCTTGGCCAACTCCTACGAGCAGTACTTC	CASSLANSYEQYF
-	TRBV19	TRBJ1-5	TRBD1	TGTGCCAGTAGAACACACAGGGGACATCAGCCCCAGCATTTT	CASRTHRGHQPQHF